The present entry profiles one T cell receptor (beta chain) with its context. Its antigen remains unknown. CDR1 is SQVTM, CDR2 ANQGSEA, per germline. V lost 5 bases to trimming and J lost 0 bases, with 13 bases between them. The CDR3 runs 15 residues. These data belong to a study of shared clonotypes between healthy human individuals. In the authors' methods: Because ImmunoSEQ provided only junction sequences with no quality scores, the filtering differed. Only in-frame clones appear in the TCRdb table, and some are missing; sequencing was by immunoSEQ multiplex PCR. Clone size and V and J calls were adopted from that table, with D and trimming inferred from the DNA. The profile shows hundreds of thousands of clones, more than 85% of them singletons. Findings of the study overall: Generation of non-shared clonotypes was less probable than generation of clonotypes shared by all four donors. Naive CD4 clonotypes overlapped across a handful of donors at approximately 4.5%.

CD45RO-negative cells were positively selected for CCR7, leaving out terminally differentiated effector memory CD45RA+ cells. The TCR sequence derives from a man aged 25-45 years in good health. V and J are TRBV29-1 and TRBJ2-2; no clear D gene. Sequenced material: naive CD8+ T cells sorted from blood. The CDR3: CSVISAHTNTGELFF. The DNA for the CDR3 is TGCAGCGTTATTTCGGCCCATACGAACACCGGGGAGCTGTTTTTT.